This T cell receptor (beta chain) was identified in a study of blood T cell repertoires in COVID-19. As for the study in general: Collection of acute and convalescent COVID-19 samples took place in the United States, Italy and Spain. PBMCs, B-cell-depleted T cells, or T cells were the source of the cDNA or gDNA that made up the material.

Deletions cut 6 bases from V and 4 bases from J, with 12 bases between. In germline, CDR1 is MDHEN, CDR2 SYDVKM. The CDR3 consists of 13 residues. Original analysis: Amplified reference gene primers provided the basis for estimating nucleated cell counts. Some clones are missing from TCRdb's copy, which holds only in-frame ones; the method was immunoSEQ multiplex PCR. V and J calls and clone size follow that table, whereas D and trimming were derived from the DNA. This table has roughly 180,000 clones, approximately 85% appearing once. The sequence derives from a woman aged 55-75 years with acute or convalescent COVID-19. Sequencing was performed on peripheral blood. This sequence joins TRBV28 and TRBJ1-2; TRBD1 might be the D (6 bases). The CDR3 DNA reads TGTGCCAGCAGCCTTACAGGGATCTATGGCTACACCTTC. Translated: CASSLTGIYGYTF.